The next 28 T cell receptor beta chains were all read from a single sample in a study of cytomegalovirus exposure and HLA in healthy donors (dated by TCRdb to 2016 to 2017). The library was built by means of the immunoSEQ multiplex PCR assay. For the multiplex PCR, a mixture combining 60 forward primers for TCR Vbeta segments and 13 reverse primers for TCR Jbeta segments was used. The immuneACCESS repertoire file appears here via TCRdb, limited to in-frame rearrangements. These files lack a portion of the clones; in checked studies, under half of the deficit traces to unresolved V genes, and the cause of the others is not known. Counted in this sample were roughly 140,000 clones; 82% of them appeared once. The ten biggest clones cover approximately 6.3% of the sample. The material sequenced was PBMCs. The receptors derive from a woman aged 45-59 years in good health and CMV-seropositive.

V gene TRBV11-1 combines with J gene TRBJ2-7; D is perhaps TRBD2 (6 bases). CDR3 length: 12 amino acids. The V end lost 7 bases, the J end lost 0 bases, and 7 bases lay between the germline ends. From germline, CDR1 is SGHAT and CDR2 FQDESV (reference sequence). DNA for the CDR3: TGTGCCAGCACGGGGGACTCCTACGAGCAGTACTTC. Its translation: CASTGDSYEQYF.

The V call is TRBV4-1, the J call TRBJ1-5; D perhaps matches TRBD1 (6 bases). The CDR3 loop spans 16 amino acids. Germline V gene sequence: CDR1 MGHRA, CDR2 YSYEKL. Trimming removed 4 bases at V and 3 bases at J, with 16 bases between. The CDR3 region is CASSPGLTGINQPQHF. CDR3 sequence (DNA): TGCGCCAGCAGCCCCGGTCTGACAGGTATCAATCAGCCCCAGCATTTT.

The CDR3 spells CASSQDSQGAYSNQPQHF. As DNA, the CDR3 is TGCGCCAGCAGCCAAGATTCACAGGGTGCCTATAGCAATCAGCCCCAGCATTTT. V is TRBV4-1 and J is TRBJ1-5, with a possible D match to TRBD1 (6 bases). Trimming removed 0 bases from V and 0 bases from J, with 15 bases in between. CDR1 and CDR2 from the germline V gene are MGHRA and YSYEKL. CDR3 length: 18 residues.

As to this clone: A junction boundary mismatches the germline segment, possibly from a read error. J is TRBJ1-6 and V is TRBV7-9; D is undetermined. Germline V gives CDR1 SEHNR, CDR2 FQNEAQ (reference sequence). CDR3 size: 16 residues. In DNA, the CDR3 is TGTTCCAGCAGCTTAGGCTCGAGCTCCTATAATTCACCCCTCCACTTT. This translates into CSSSLGSSSYNSPLHF.

The J gene is TRBJ2-1, the V gene TRBV9; TRBD2 might be the D (7 bases). Per the germline V gene, CDR1 is SGDLS and CDR2 is YYNGEE. This CDR3 is built from 14 residues. V lost 4 bases to trimming and J lost 6 bases, with 14 bases between them. In DNA, the CDR3 is TGTGCCAGCAGCCCGCGGGGGCCATTCAATGAGCAGTTCTTC. This translates into CASSPRGPFNEQFF.

The chain is built from TRBV19 and TRBJ1-5; D ambiguous. Germline CDR1 LNHDA, CDR2 SQIVND (reference sequence). The ends were cut back, 5 bases at V and 0 bases at J, with 11 bases in the middle. This CDR3 has 15 amino acids. As DNA, the CDR3 is TGTGCCAGTAGTTGGTCACTCTATAGCAATCAGCCCCAGCATTTT. Encoded protein: CASSWSLYSNQPQHF.

The chain is built from TRBV30 and TRBJ2-6; the D is unclear. CDR1 and CDR2 from the germline V gene are GTSNPN and SVGIG (reference sequence). This CDR3 spans 15 amino acids. Trimming removed 2 bases from V and 1 base from J, with 9 bases in between. This CDR3 reads CAWSHLESGANVLTF. CDR3 nucleotides: TGTGCCTGGAGTCATCTAGAGTCTGGGGCCAACGTCCTGACTTTC.

CDR3: CASSPGTSAPLHF. The CDR3 nucleotides read TGTGCCAGCAGTCCAGGGACTTCGGCTCCCCTCCACTTT. The genes are TRBV9 and TRBJ1-6; D may be TRBD1 (5 bases). The CDR3 covers 13 residues. Germline CDR1 is SGDLS and CDR2 is YYNGEE. The germline V and J ends were trimmed by 5 bases and 13 bases, with 16 bases remaining between them.

V and J are TRBV7-2 and TRBJ2-3; D perhaps matches TRBD2 (6 bases). Trimming cost V 5 bases and J 5 bases, with 17 bases left between them. The CDR3 is 15 amino acids. The V gene's germline CDR1 is SGHTA and CDR2 FQGNSA. The DNA of the CDR3 is TGTGCCAGCAGCCATCGGGGAGGAACGATAGATACGCAGTATTTT. Its translation is CASSHRGGTIDTQYF.

The sample holds one count of this clone. The chain joins TRBV5-6 to TRBJ2-3, with D possibly TRBD1 on 5 matching bases. Trimming removed 7 bases at V and 2 bases at J, with 14 bases between. The CDR3 is 14 residues long. Germline values: CDR1 SGHDT, CDR2 YYEEEE. CDR3 sequence reads: CASQGASSTDTQYF. The CDR3 DNA sequence: TGTGCCAGCCAAGGGGCGTCCTCCACAGATACGCAGTATTTT. The entire variable domain, with the rest obtained from reference TRBV5-6 and TRBJ2-3, is as follows: DAGVTQSPTHLIKTRGQQVTLRCSPKSGHDTVSWYQQALGQGPQFIFQYYEEEERQRGNFPDRFSGHQFPNYSSELNVNALLLGDSALYLCASQGASSTDTQYFGPGTRLTVL.

V usage is TRBV2 and J usage is TRBJ1-1, with D possibly TRBD1 on 6 matching bases. The length of the CDR3 is 12 residues. Trimming removed 4 bases at V and 10 bases at J, with 13 bases between. Germline V gives CDR1 SNHLY, CDR2 FYNNEI. In DNA form, the CDR3 reads TGTGCCAGCAGTGTTAGGGGGATCCGAGCTTTCTTT. Protein: CASSVRGIRAFF.

This sequence joins TRBV27 and TRBJ1-5, with TRBD1 as a possible D gene (6 bases). The CDR3 runs to 13 residues. The germline V gene has CDR1 MNHEY and CDR2 SMNVEV (reference sequence). V lost 5 bases and J 5 bases, leaving 10 bases between the germline ends. The CDR3 DNA reads as TGTGCCAGCAGTCGGACAGAACATCAGCCCCAGCATTTT. Encoded protein: CASSRTEHQPQHF.

The genes are TRBV7-9 and TRBJ2-7; 10 bases are a match to TRBD1. CDR1 SEHNR and CDR2 FQNEAQ come from the germline V gene (reference sequence). The V segment lost 5 bases and the J segment 2 bases; nucleotides outside the gene matches: 9. CDR3 size: 16 residues. The CDR3 protein is CASSPRDRGGPYEQYF. The CDR3 DNA reads TGTGCCAGCAGCCCAAGGGACAGGGGAGGCCCCTACGAGCAGTACTTC.

This clone was observed a few times. The chain couples TRBV30 to TRBJ1-6, with 10 nucleotides matching TRBD1. The CDR3 is 14 residues long. Germline CDR1 is GTSNPN and CDR2 is SVGIG (reference sequence). V was pared by 3 bases and J by 7 bases, with 3 bases of the junction left unmatched. The CDR3 region is CAWSMDRGNSPLHF. CDR3 DNA sequence: TGTGCCTGGAGCATGGACAGGGGGAATTCACCCCTCCACTTT.

J is TRBJ2-7 and V is TRBV20-1; D not certain. Germline V gene lookup returns CDR1 DFQATT and CDR2 SNEGSKA (reference sequence). There are 11 residues in the CDR3. The V end was cut by 6 bases, the J end by 4 bases, with 10 bases between. CDR3 protein: CSATTLYEQYF. CDR3 coding DNA: TGCAGTGCAACCACCCTATACGAGCAGTACTTC.

The J gene is TRBJ2-1, the V gene TRBV5-6, with 8 bases aligning to TRBD1. Germline CDR1 and CDR2: SGHDT and YYEEEE. V was pared by 3 bases and J by 9 bases, with 20 bases of the junction left unmatched. The CDR3 has 18 amino acids. CDR3 in amino acids: CASSSVVSLTGENGEQFF. CDR3 in DNA: TGTGCCAGCAGCTCTGTGGTTAGTCTGACAGGGGAGAACGGTGAGCAGTTCTTC.

This clone was observed a single time. The chain links TRBV10-2 to TRBJ2-7; 9 bases agree with TRBD1. This CDR3 is built from 14 residues. The V segment lost 5 bases and the J segment 3 bases; nucleotides outside the gene matches: 5. Germline-derived CDR1 and CDR2 are WSHSY and SAAADI. The CDR3 here is CASSIKTGGYEQYF. The CDR3 DNA follows: TGCGCCAGCAGTATTAAGACAGGGGGCTACGAGCAGTACTTC.

V and J are TRBV4-1 and TRBJ2-7, with D possibly TRBD2 on 6 matching bases. Trimming left V 0 bases short and J 2 bases short, with 14 bases between. Germline loops: CDR1 MGHRA, CDR2 YSYEKL. There are 16 residues in the CDR3. The CDR3 region has the DNA TGCGCCAGCAGCCAAGATCTGGGGGGAATCACCTACGAGCAGTACTTC. It codes for CASSQDLGGITYEQYF.

This clone was seen only once. The chain joins TRBV7-8 to TRBJ2-1; no definite D call. The length of the CDR3 is 14 residues. V lost 5 bases, J lost 6 bases, and 14 bases lay in between. Germline V lookup: CDR1 SGHVS, CDR2 FQNEAQ. Here the CDR3 DNA reads TGTGCCAGCAGCCCTTACGCGCGGTCCAATGAGCAGTTCTTC. Protein: CASSPYARSNEQFF. The whole variable domain, remainder taken from reference TRBV7-8 and TRBJ2-1, is GAGVSQSPRYKVAKRGQDVALRCDPISGHVSLFWYQQALGQGPEFLTYFQNEAQLDKSGLPSDRFFAERPEGSVSTLKIQRTQQEDSAVYLCASSPYARSNEQFFGPGTRLTVL.

The chain has TRBV27 and TRBJ1-1; D is unclear. This CDR3 is built from 13 residues. CDR1 MNHEY and CDR2 SMNVEV come from the germline V gene (reference sequence). V lost 2 bases to trimming and J lost 3 bases, with 7 bases between them. CDR3 amino acids: CASSLSWHTEAFF. Written as DNA, the CDR3 is TGTGCCAGCAGTTTAAGTTGGCACACTGAAGCTTTCTTT.

CDR3 sequence: CASSVGAGKLANVLTF. DNA of the CDR3: TGTGCCAGCAGTGTAGGGGCGGGGAAGTTAGCCAACGTCCTGACTTTC. V and J are TRBV7-8 and TRBJ2-6, with D possibly matching TRBD2 (6 bases). Germline-derived CDR1 and CDR2 are SGHVS and FQNEAQ. Trimming removed 6 bases from V and 7 bases from J, with 19 bases in between. The CDR3 has 16 residues.

Only a few counts were recorded for this clone. Here the CDR3 reads CASSRTVTQPQHF. The CDR3 nucleotides are TGTGCCAGCAGTCGGACAGTGACTCAGCCCCAGCATTTT. The chain is built from TRBV6-6 and TRBJ1-5, with D possibly being TRBD1 (6 bases). The length of the CDR3 is 13 residues. The V gene lost 5 bases and the J gene lost 6 bases, with 11 bases spanning the gap. Germline-derived CDR1 and CDR2 are MNHNY and SVGAGI (reference sequence).

This rearrangement joins TRBV19 to TRBJ2-5; 8 bases agree with TRBD2. Judging by the DNA end, TRBJ2-7 fits better; the J call may be wrong. Germline CDR1 and CDR2: LNHDA and SQIVND (reference sequence). This CDR3 comprises 16 residues. The CDR3 loop reads CASSITSVAGFYEQYF. As DNA, the CDR3 is TGTGCCAGTAGTATAACGTCGGTAGCGGGGTTTTACGAGCAGTACTTC.

The chain has TRBV29-1 and TRBJ1-2, with 8 nucleotides matching TRBD1. CDR1 and CDR2 from the germline V gene are SQVTM and ANQGSEA. After removal of 8 bases from V and 2 bases from J, the junction contained 7 bases not matched to a gene. The CDR3 contains 13 residues. CDR3 sequence (DNA): TGCAGCACAGGGACAGGACTAAACTATGGCTACACCTTC. Residues: CSTGTGLNYGYTF.

This chain uses TRBV5-1 with TRBJ1-2; D gene uncertain. The CDR3 is 13 amino acids. The germline gives CDR1 SGHRS, CDR2 YFSETQ. V gave up 2 bases and J gave up 2 bases, with 7 bases separating them. CDR3 in amino acids: CASSFQANYGYTF. Written as DNA, the CDR3 is TGCGCCAGCAGCTTCCAGGCGAACTATGGCTACACCTTC.

The V gene is TRBV7-2, the J gene TRBJ2-3; 9 positions match TRBD2. Losses at the gene ends were 5 bases for V and 2 bases for J; bases not matched to a gene: 5. This CDR3 comprises 15 residues. Germline V CDR1 and CDR2: SGHTA, FQGNSA. CDR3 nucleotide sequence: TGTGCCAGCAGCCGAGCGGGGGGATTCACAGATACGCAGTATTTT. Translating it yields CASSRAGGFTDTQYF.

The chain couples TRBV7-9 to TRBJ2-5; no firm D call. The DNA end lines up better with TRBJ2-7; the J call may be wrong. This CDR3 contains 14 residues. Germline-derived CDR1 and CDR2 are SEHNR and FQNEAQ (reference sequence). CDR3: CASSLMPVYYEQYF. The CDR3 coding sequence is TGTGCCAGCAGCTTAATGCCGGTATACTACGAGCAGTACTTC.

This clone has only a few counts. The chain joins TRBV7-2 to TRBJ2-7; D is uncertain. Deletions cut 5 bases from V and 4 bases from J, with 18 bases between. Germline values: CDR1 SGHTA, CDR2 FQGNSA. This CDR3 spans 15 amino acids. The CDR3 is CASSRLGAGSYEQYF. The CDR3 nucleotides read TGTGCCAGCAGCCGCCTGGGCGCCGGATCATACGAGCAGTACTTC.